This T cell receptor beta chain derives from a study of blood T cell repertoires in COVID-19. Study-level background: Researchers got acute and convalescent COVID-19 samples from the United States, Italy and Spain.

This CDR3 has 15 amino acids. The V end was cut by 3 bases, the J end by 7 bases, with 17 bases between. Germline V gene data show CDR1 as SGHTA and CDR2 as FQGNSA. The data were produced by immunoSEQ multiplex PCR, yet TCRdb's version contains in-frame clones alone and is incomplete. The sample records around 300,000 clones, roughly 86% being singletons. Participant age was about 18 to 100 years, and participants resided in fewer than 30 US areas. Self-reported history from a screening survey and questionnaire set each donor's cohort. Recovery among Cohort 3 donors was established by two negative PCRs, clearance, or symptom resolution.

Material for sequencing was PBMCs or T cells enriched from blood (not recorded which). The clonotype comes from a woman in her fifties or sixties who had recovered from COVID-19. The V call is TRBV7-2, the J call TRBJ2-3; weak D call: TRBD2 (6 bases). The CDR3 here is CASSFAGLLFNTQYF. As DNA, the CDR3 is TGTGCCAGCAGCTTCGCGGGACTCCTCTTTAATACGCAGTATTTT.